This TCR beta chain appears in the sequencing data of a study of blood T cells in healthy people across ages. Per sample, no less than 6 micrograms of total RNA were extracted. Combining a sample-barcoded 5' primer with a J-beta primer mix, a second PCR ran for 7 to 11 cycles. TCRdb redid the calling of the 5' RACE reads with MiXCR, one entry per CDR3 protein. The sample carries 790,000 or so distinct CDR3 sequences, more than 50% recorded once. Looked up from germline, CDR1 is LNHDA and CDR2 is SQIVND (reference sequence). The CDR3 runs to 15 residues. V gave up 4 bases and J gave up 3 bases; unmatched junction bases: 4.

Material: blood. This chain connects TRBV19 to TRBJ2-1; TRBD2 matches at 9 bases. The receptor was isolated from a man aged 35-49 years in good health. In DNA, the CDR3 is TGTGCCAGTAGTACCGGACTAGCGCACTACAATGAGCAGTTCTTC. Amino acid sequence: CASSTGLAHYNEQFF.